This TCR beta chain was observed in a study of blood T cell repertoires in COVID-19 (dated by TCRdb to the early 2020s). As for the study more broadly: Samples from collaborators originated in the United States, Italy and Spain and spanned both the acute and convalescent phases of COVID-19. The repertoires were made available in a free public database intended to serve as a resource for research on the immune response to SARS-CoV-2. Samples were obtained from the ongoing ImmuneRACE study (first 160 participants) and from 1,254 subjects provided by 6 global collaborators. The prospective study material was composed of cDNA or gDNA derived from T cells, B-cell-depleted T cells, or PBMCs. The sample metadata nearly always contained a de-identified subject ID, COVID-19 status, age in years and sex. Where available, HLA class I and class II types were obtained from metadata supplied by the sample provider rather than from assay-based typing. Deeply sampled blood TCRbeta repertoires from subjects exposed to, actively infected with, or recovered from COVID-19 were included in the dataset.

Comments on this clone: Its recognized antigen is unknown. Per-nucleotide qualities are absent, and no much larger clonotype sits a single base away.

General conclusions and limits of the study: Clinical and demographic metadata were provided uncurated, with the amount varying by source and participant.

The immunoSEQ Assay, a bias-controlled multiplex PCR, was used to amplify TCRbeta CDR3 regions from genomic DNA. Regarding the original processing steps: Within the assay, amplification of reference gene primers was used to estimate how many nucleated cells each sample contained. To quantify the absolute abundance of each unique TCRbeta CDR3 rearrangement, sequence reads were collapsed and filtered. For each sample, productive Simpson clonality was calculated as the square root of Simpson's diversity index across productive rearrangements. Here the immuneACCESS table is served through TCRdb, limited to in-frame sequences with V and J called. Missing clones are a known gap in these copies; in checked studies unresolved V genes cover under half, and the rest lacks a known reason. The DNA was the basis for D and trimming; V, J and clone size are from that table. For this sample there are 65,000 or so clones; around four fifths appear just once. The ten most abundant clones make up 14% to 15% of the sample.

Each collaborating institution followed its own protocols to collect whole blood in K2EDTA tubes. For TCRbeta analysis, collaborators shipped samples in one of three forms: frozen whole blood, isolated PBMCs, or DNA extracted from either of those sample types. CDR3 length: 21 amino acids, cysteine to phenylalanine. Only the CDR3 DNA is retained, 63 bases long and in frame from the first base. As encoded in the germline V gene (reference sequence), CDR1 is LNHDA while CDR2 is SQIVND. The V end loses 2 bases and the J end loses 7 bases, and a stretch of 35 bases separates them. The rearrangement joined TRBV19 to TRBJ1-2; confidence is insufficient to name the D gene. The sequencing input was peripheral blood. This sequence originates from a man older than 75 with acute or convalescent COVID-19. At the DNA level, the sequence is TGTGCCAGTAGTATAAGATCAAGCGCACGAATACTAAACCGGGAGACGAGTGGCTACACCTTC. It is translated as CASSIRSSARILNRETSGYTF.